This TCR beta chain emerged from a study of shared clonotypes between healthy human individuals. This clone was seen ten or more times. Other nucleotide sequences in the sample specify the same CDR3. V dropped 0 bases and J dropped 1 base, with 12 bases sitting between them. From germline, CDR1 is SQVTM and CDR2 ANQGSEA. This CDR3 is built from 15 residues. Original processing methods: There were no quality scores in the junction-only immunoSEQ sequences, so filtering differed. The data were produced by immunoSEQ multiplex PCR, yet TCRdb's version contains in-frame clones alone and is incomplete. That table supplies the V and J calls and clone size; D and trimming were determined from the DNA. This repertoire shows around 500,000 clones, around 73% found once; its top ten account for approximately 12%.

This clonotype was sampled from a woman between 40 and 50 years old in good health. Some clones in this sample may be carry-over from other donors' samples. The sequenced sample was PBMCs. The chain couples TRBV29-1 to TRBJ1-1, with unresolved D. The CDR3 bases are TGCAGCGTTGAAGATCATGGGCTGGGGAACACTGAAGCTTTCTTT. As protein: CSVEDHGLGNTEAFF.